This TCR beta chain comes out of a study of spatial heterogeneity in lung cancer. The time point denotes: sample taken at primary tumor resection. Material for sequencing was whole RNA from tumor, nontumor lung or frozen PBMC, left unsorted. In the library, each TCR cDNA molecule bore its own unique molecular identifier. TCRdb re-called the 5' RACE reads through MiXCR, storing one row per CDR3 protein. Altogether about 38,000 distinct CDR3 sequences are present, about 5% being singletons, with the ten largest covering roughly 27%. This clonotype was recorded at least ten times. V gave up 5 bases and J gave up 4 bases, with 17 bases separating them. The CDR3 totals 15 residues. Germline-derived CDR1 and CDR2 are SGHTA and FQGTGA.

The chain joins TRBV7-3 to TRBJ2-5; D perhaps matches TRBD1 (6 bases). The source material was PBMCs, sampled at surgery. The TCR comes from a female donor with early-stage non-small cell lung cancer. The CDR3: CASSLTGSSGETQYF. The CDR3 nucleotides read TGTGCCAGCAGCCTCACAGGGAGTTCAGGAGAGACCCAGTACTTC.